This TCR beta chain was sequenced in a study of T cells after yellow fever vaccination. About the research overall: SMART-Seq v4 Ultra Low Input handled preparation of low-cell-number fractions.

A note on this clonotype: Its target is unknown.

As TCR cDNA was made by 5'RACE template switching, a universal primer site and UMIs were added. Using its own MiXCR run on the 5' RACE reads, TCRdb lists one record per CDR3 protein. The repertoire holds about 400,000 distinct CDR3 sequences, with around 6.4% as singletons. Study observations and caveats: Researchers cautioned that FACS-sorted repertoires could harbor abundant clonotypes contaminating from the bulk population. Clonotypes shared by both compartments, CD4 and CD8, made up a small share.

CDR3 length: 15 residues. Germline V gene lookup returns CDR1 SGHRS and CDR2 YFSETQ. The J segment lost 2 bases and the V segment lost 5 bases, leaving 6 bases of the junction unmatched. This TCR was recovered from a man aged 30-40 years who received the YFV17D yellow fever vaccine. The starting material was PBMCs, obtained 5 days after the yellow fever booster vaccination. The chain combines TRBV5-1 with TRBJ2-3; 9 bases are a match to TRBD1. The CDR3 here is CASRGQGSSTDTQYF. The CDR3 DNA sequence: TGCGCCAGCAGGGGACAGGGATCATCCACAGATACGCAGTATTTT.